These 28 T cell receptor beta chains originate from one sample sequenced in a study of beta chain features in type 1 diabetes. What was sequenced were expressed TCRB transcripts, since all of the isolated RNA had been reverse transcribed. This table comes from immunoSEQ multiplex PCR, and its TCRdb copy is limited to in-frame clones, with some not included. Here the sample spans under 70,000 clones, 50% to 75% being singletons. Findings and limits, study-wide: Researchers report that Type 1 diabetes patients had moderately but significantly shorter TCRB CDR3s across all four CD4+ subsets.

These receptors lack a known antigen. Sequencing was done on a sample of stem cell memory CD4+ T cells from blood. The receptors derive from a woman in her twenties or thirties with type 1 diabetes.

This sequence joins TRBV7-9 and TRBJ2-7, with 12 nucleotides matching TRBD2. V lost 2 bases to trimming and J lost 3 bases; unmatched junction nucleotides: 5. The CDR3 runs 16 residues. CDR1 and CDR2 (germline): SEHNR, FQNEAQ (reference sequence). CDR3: CASSLNGLAGLYEQYF. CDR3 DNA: TGTGCCAGCAGCTTAAACGGACTAGCGGGACTCTACGAGCAGTACTTC.

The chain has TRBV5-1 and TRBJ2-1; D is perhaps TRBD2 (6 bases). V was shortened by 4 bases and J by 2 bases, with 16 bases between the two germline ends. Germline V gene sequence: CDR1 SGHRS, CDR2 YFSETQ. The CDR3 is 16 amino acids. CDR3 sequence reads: CASSMSAGQTYNEQFF. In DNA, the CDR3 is TGCGCCAGCAGCATGTCAGCGGGCCAAACCTACAATGAGCAGTTCTTC. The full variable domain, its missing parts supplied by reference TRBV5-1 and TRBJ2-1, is KAGVTQTPRYLIKTRGQQVTLSCSPISGHRSVSWYQQTPGQGLQFLFEYFSETQRNKGNFPGRFSGRQFSNSRSEMNVSTLELGDSALYLCASSMSAGQTYNEQFFGPGTRLTVL.

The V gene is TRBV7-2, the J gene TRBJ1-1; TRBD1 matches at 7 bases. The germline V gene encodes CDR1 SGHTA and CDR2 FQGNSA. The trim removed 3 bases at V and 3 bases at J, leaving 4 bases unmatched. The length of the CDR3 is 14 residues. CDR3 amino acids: CASSFQGVYTEAFF. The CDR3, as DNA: TGTGCCAGCAGCTTCCAGGGGGTTTACACTGAAGCTTTCTTT. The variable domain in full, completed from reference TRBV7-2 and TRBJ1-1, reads GAGVSQSPSNKVTEKGKDVELRCDPISGHTALYWYRQSLGQGLEFLIYFQGNSAPDKSGLPSDRFSAERTGGSVSTLTIQRTQQEDSAVYLCASSFQGVYTEAFFGQGTRLTVV.

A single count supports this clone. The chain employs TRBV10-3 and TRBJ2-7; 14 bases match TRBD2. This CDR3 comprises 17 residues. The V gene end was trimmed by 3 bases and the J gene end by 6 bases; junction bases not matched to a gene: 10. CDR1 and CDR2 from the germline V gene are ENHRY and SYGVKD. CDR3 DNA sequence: TGTGCCATCAGTGAACCGCCGGGACTAGCGGGAGCCGTCGAGCAGTACTTC. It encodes CAISEPPGLAGAVEQYF.

The CDR3 protein is CASSLYPATTQYF. DNA for the CDR3: TGTGCCAGCAGTTTATACCCCGCGACAACGCAGTACTTC. The chain uses TRBV28 and TRBJ2-7; D is uncertain. Germline V gene sequence: CDR1 MDHEN, CDR2 SYDVKM. The germline V and J ends were trimmed by 1 base and 9 bases, with 13 bases remaining between them. The CDR3 runs 13 residues.

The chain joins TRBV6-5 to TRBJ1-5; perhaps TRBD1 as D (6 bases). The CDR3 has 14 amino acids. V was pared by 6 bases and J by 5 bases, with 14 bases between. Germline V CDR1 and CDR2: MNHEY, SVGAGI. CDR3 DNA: TGTGCCAGCAGCCCCGGGACAAACGATCAGCCCCAGCATTTT. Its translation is CASSPGTNDQPQHF.

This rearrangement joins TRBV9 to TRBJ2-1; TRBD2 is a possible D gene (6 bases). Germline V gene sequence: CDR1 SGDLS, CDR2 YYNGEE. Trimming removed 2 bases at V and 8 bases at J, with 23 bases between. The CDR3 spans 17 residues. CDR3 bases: TGTGCCAGCAGCGTCCTCCGCGGGACTTCCTTCATCCATGAGCAGTTCTTC. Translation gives CASSVLRGTSFIHEQFF.

CDR3 sequence: CAISPQSNTGDTEAFF. As DNA, the CDR3 is TGTGCCATCAGTCCCCAGAGTAATACAGGGGACACTGAAGCTTTCTTT. The rearrangement links TRBV10-3 to TRBJ1-1; TRBD1 matches 7 bases. Germline V gene lookup returns CDR1 ENHRY and CDR2 SYGVKD. J was trimmed by 3 bases and V by 5 bases; bases with no gene match: 12. CDR3 size: 16 residues.

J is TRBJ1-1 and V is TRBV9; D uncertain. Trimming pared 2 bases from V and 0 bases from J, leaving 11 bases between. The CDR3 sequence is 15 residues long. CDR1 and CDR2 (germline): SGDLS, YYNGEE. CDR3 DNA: TGTGCCAGCAGCGTGGTAGGAGCTATGAACACTGAAGCTTTCTTT. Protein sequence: CASSVVGAMNTEAFF. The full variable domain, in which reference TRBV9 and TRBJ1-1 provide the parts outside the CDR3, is DSGVTQTPKHLITATGQRVTLRCSPRSGDLSVYWYQQSLDQGLQFLIQYYNGEERAKGNILERFSAQQFPDLHSELNLSSLELGDSALYFCASSVVGAMNTEAFFGQGTRLTVV.

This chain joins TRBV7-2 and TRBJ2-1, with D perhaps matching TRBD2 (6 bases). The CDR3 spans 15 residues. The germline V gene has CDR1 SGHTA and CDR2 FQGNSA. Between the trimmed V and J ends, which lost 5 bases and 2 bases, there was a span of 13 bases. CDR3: CASSGGERPYNEQFF. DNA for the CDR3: TGTGCCAGCAGCGGCGGGGAGCGGCCCTACAATGAGCAGTTCTTC.

CDR3 region: CASSRAGGLSSYNEQFF. CDR3 nucleotide sequence: TGCGCCAGCAGCCGAGCGGGAGGGCTAAGCTCCTACAATGAGCAGTTCTTC. The chain links TRBV4-1 to TRBJ2-1; 10 bases fit TRBD2. Germline V lookup: CDR1 MGHRA, CDR2 YSYEKL. V trimming: 4 bases; J trimming: 0 bases; junction bases outside the gene matches: 6. The CDR3 contains 17 residues.

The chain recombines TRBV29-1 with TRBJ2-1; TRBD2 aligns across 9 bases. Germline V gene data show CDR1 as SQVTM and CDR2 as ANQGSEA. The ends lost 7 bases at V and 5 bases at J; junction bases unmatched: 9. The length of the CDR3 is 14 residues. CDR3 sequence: CSAAGGAGDNEQFF. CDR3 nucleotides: TGCAGCGCAGCGGGGGGAGCGGGCGACAATGAGCAGTTCTTC.

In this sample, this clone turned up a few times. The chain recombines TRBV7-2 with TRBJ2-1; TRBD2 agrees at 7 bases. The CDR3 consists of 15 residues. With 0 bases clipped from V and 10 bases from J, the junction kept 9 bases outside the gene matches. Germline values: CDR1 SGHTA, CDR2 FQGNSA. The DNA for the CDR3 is TGTGCCAGCAGCTTAGCATTGGGGGAGGGCTTAGAGCAGTTCTTC. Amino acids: CASSLALGEGLEQFF.

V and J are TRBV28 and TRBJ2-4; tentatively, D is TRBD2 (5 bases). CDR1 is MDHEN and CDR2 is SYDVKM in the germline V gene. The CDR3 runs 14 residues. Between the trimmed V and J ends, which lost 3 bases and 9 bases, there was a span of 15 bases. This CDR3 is CASSFVSREGIQYF. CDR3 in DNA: TGTGCCAGCAGTTTTGTTAGCCGAGAGGGCATTCAGTACTTC.

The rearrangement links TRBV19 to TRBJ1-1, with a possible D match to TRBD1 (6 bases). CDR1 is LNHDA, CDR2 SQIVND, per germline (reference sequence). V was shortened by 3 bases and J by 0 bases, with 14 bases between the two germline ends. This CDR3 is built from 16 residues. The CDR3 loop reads CASSIGNRAMNTEAFF. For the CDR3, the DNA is TGTGCCAGTAGTATTGGGAACAGGGCCATGAACACTGAAGCTTTCTTT.

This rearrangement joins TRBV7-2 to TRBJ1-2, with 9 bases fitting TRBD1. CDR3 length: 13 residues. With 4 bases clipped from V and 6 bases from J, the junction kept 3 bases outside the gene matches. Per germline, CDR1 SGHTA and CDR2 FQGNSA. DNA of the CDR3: TGTGCCAGCAGCTCGGACAGGGGAAATGGCTACACCTTC. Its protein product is CASSSDRGNGYTF.

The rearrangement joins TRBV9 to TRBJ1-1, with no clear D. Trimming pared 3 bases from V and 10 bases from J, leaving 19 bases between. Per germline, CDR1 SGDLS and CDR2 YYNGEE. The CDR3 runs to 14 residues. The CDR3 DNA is TGTGCCAGCAGCGAAAGGCCGGGTGGTAATGGAGCTTTCTTT. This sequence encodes CASSERPGGNGAFF.

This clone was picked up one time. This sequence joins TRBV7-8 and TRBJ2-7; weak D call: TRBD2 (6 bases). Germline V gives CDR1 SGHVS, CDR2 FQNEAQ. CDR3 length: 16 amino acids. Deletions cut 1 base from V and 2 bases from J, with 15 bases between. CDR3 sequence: CASSLVQGSGTYEQYF. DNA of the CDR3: TGTGCCAGCAGCTTAGTTCAAGGTAGCGGCACCTACGAGCAGTACTTC.

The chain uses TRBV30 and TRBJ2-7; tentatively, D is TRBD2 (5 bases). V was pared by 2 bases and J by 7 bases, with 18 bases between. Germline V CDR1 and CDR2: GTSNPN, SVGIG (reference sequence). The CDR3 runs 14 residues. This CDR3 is CAWSRRGAPREQYF. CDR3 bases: TGTGCCTGGAGTAGACGGGGAGCCCCCAGAGAGCAGTACTTC.

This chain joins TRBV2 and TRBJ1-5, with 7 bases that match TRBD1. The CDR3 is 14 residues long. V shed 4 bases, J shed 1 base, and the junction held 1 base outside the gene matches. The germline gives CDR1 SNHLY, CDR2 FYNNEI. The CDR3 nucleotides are TGTGCCAGCAGTGCGGGACAGAGCAATCAGCCCCAGCATTTT. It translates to CASSAGQSNQPQHF.

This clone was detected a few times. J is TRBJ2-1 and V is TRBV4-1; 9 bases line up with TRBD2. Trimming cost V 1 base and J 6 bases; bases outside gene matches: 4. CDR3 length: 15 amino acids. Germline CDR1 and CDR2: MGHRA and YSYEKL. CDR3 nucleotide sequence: TGCGCCAGCAGCCAAGGAGGCGGGAGGGGCAATGAGCAGTTCTTC. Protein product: CASSQGGGRGNEQFF.

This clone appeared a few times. This chain's CDR3 is CATVENRGYTF. The CDR3 nucleotides are TGTGCCACTGTCGAGAACCGGGGCTACACCTTC. The chain is built from TRBV19 and TRBJ1-2, with no clear D. With 10 bases removed from V and 8 bases from J, the gap between germline ends came to 14 bases. This CDR3 region has 11 residues. CDR1 and CDR2 from the germline V gene are LNHDA and SQIVND (reference sequence).

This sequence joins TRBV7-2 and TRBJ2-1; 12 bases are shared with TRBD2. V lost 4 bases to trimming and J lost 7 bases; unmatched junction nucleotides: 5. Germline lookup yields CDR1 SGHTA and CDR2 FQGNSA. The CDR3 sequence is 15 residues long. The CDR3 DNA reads TGTGCCAGCAGCTACCGACTAGCGGGAGAGAATGAGCAGTTCTTC. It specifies CASSYRLAGENEQFF.

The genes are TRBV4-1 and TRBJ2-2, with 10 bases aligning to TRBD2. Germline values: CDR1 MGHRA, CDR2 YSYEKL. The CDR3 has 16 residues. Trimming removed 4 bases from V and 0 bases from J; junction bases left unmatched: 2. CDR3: CASSPGLAANTGELFF. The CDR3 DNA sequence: TGCGCCAGCAGCCCCGGACTAGCGGCGAACACCGGGGAGCTGTTTTTT.

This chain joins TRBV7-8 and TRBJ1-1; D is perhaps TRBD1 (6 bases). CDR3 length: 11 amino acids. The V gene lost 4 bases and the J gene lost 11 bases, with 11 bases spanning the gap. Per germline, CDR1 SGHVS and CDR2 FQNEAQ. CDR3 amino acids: CASSSTGFAFF. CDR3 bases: TGTGCCAGCAGCTCCACAGGGTTTGCTTTCTTT.

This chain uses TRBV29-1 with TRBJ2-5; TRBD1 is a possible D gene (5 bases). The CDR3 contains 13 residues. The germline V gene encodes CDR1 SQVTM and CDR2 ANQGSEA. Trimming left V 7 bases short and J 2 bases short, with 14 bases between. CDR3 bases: TGCAGCGCTACCCAAGGGGCACAAGAGACCCAGTACTTC. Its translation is CSATQGAQETQYF. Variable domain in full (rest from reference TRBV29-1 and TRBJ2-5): SAVISQKPSRDICQRGTSLTIQCQVDSQVTMMFWYRQQPGQSLTLIATANQGSEATYESGFVIDKFPISRPNLTFSTLTVSNMSPEDSSIYLCSATQGAQETQYFGPGTRLLVL.

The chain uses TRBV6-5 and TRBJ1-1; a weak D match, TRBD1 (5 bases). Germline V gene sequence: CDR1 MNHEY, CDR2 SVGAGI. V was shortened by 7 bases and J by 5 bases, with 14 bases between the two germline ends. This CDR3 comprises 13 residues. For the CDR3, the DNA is TGTGCCAGCACCATACCTGGGGGGACTGAAGCTTTCTTT. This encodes CASTIPGGTEAFF.

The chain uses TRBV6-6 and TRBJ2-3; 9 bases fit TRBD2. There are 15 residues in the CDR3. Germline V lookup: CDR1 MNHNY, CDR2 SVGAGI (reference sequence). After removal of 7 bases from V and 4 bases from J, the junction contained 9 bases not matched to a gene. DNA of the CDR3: TGTGCCAGCAAAGTAGCGGGAGTTTATGCAGATACGCAGTATTTT. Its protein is CASKVAGVYADTQYF.